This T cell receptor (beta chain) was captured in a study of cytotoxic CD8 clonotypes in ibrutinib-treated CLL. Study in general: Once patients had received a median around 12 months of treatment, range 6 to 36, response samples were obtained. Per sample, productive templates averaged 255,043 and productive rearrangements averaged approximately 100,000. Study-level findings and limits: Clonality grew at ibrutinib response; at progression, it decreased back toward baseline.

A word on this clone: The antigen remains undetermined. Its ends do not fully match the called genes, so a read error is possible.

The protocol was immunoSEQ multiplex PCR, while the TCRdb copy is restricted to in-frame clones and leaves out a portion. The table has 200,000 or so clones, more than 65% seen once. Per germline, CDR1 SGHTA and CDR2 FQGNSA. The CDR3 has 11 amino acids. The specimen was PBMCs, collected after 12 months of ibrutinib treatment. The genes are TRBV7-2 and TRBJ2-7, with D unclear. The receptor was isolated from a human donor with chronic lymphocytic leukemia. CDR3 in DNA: TGTGCCAGCACCTCGACATTCGGTCCCCACTTC. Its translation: CASTSTFGPHF. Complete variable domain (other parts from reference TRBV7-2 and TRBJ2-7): GAGVSQSPSNKVTEKGKDVELRCDPISGHTALYWYRQSLGQGLEFLIYFQGNSAPDKSGLPSDRFSAERTGGSVSTLTIQRTQQEDSAVYLCASTSTFGPHFGPGTRLTVT.